This T cell receptor beta chain originates from a study of blood T cells in healthy people across ages. Study-level findings and limits: With age, beta diversity per million T cells declined roughly linearly, significantly by 30 to 40. Researchers report that TCR beta diversity correlated strongly with naive T cell percentage.

A second PCR of about 7 to 11 cycles used a sample-barcoded 5' primer and a J-beta primer mix. MiXCR, applied by TCRdb to the 5' RACE reads, yields one record per CDR3 protein. The repertoire includes fewer than 950,000 distinct CDR3 sequences, roughly 40% of them detected once, and over 10% sits in the top ten. On this clonotype: Its target is unknown.

Trimming left V 0 bases short and J 11 bases short, with 20 bases between. Germline values: CDR1 SGDLS, CDR2 YYNGEE. This CDR3 has 15 residues. Aged roughly 6 to 95, donors were systemically healthy Caucasians from Russia. Specimen: blood. The TCR was taken from a man between 18 and 29 years old in good health. The chain has TRBV9 and TRBJ2-5, with D possibly being TRBD2 (7 bases). The CDR3: CASSVDGGPRNEQYF. In DNA form, the CDR3 reads TGTGCCAGCAGCGTAGACGGGGGGCCTCGCAATGAGCAGTACTTC.